Each of the 4 T cell receptor beta chains below was sequenced from the same sample in a study of T cells in Graves' hyperthyroidism and ophthalmopathy. Amplification of TCR beta CDR3 regions used RNA as the template. The TCR CDR3 first-round RT-PCR relied on the HTBI primer set. TCRdb passed the multiplex PCR reads through MiXCR, listing each CDR3 protein once. The data contain under 400,000 distinct CDR3 sequences, roughly 18% of them singletons. Sequencing was done on a sample of blood. These receptors were collected from a woman aged 50 to 60 with Graves' hyperthyroidism.

The V gene is TRBV5-1, the J gene TRBJ2-1; weak D call: TRBD2 (6 bases). CDR1 is SGHRS, CDR2 YFSETQ, per germline. The CDR3 has 15 residues. The V end was cut by 4 bases, the J end by 9 bases, with 20 bases between. The DNA of the CDR3 is TGCGCCAGCAGCCCCGGCGCGTTAGCGGCTGGTGAGCAGTTCTTC. This codes for CASSPGALAAGEQFF.

This clonotype has ten or more counts. The chain combines TRBV12-3 or TRBV12-4 with TRBJ1-1; 8 bases are shared with TRBD1. V shed 2 bases and J 1 base; nucleotides not matched to a gene: 0. The CDR3 covers 14 residues. The CDR3 DNA reads TGTGCCAGCAGTTTACAGGGGGCGAACACTGAAGCTTTCTTT. It encodes CASSLQGANTEAFF.

This clonotype was counted at least ten times. This chain joins TRBV20-1 and TRBJ1-4; 7 bases line up with TRBD1. V dropped 3 bases and J dropped 8; count of bases not matched to a gene: 6. Germline assignment: CDR1 DFQATT and CDR2 SNEGSKA (reference sequence). The CDR3 spans 13 residues. The CDR3 DNA is TGCAGTGCTAGTGGGGACAGTGGAGAAAAACTGTTTTTT. It specifies CSASGDSGEKLFF.

This clonotype appeared many times. The chain recombines TRBV20-1 with TRBJ2-1, with a weak D call TRBD2 (6 bases). Trimming pared 0 bases from V and 4 bases from J, leaving 10 bases between. The length of the CDR3 is 14 residues. The germline CDR1 and CDR2 sequences are DFQATT and SNEGSKA (reference sequence). The CDR3 here is CSARDDSGYNEQFF. The CDR3, as DNA: TGCAGTGCTAGAGACGATAGCGGTTACAATGAGCAGTTCTTC.